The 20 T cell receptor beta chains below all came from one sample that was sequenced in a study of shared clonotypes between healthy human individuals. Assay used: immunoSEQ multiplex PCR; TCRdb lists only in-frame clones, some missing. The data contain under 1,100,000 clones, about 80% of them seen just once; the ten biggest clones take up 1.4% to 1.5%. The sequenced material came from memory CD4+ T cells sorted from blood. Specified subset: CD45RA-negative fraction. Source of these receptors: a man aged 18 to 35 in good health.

The CDR3 loop is CASSPQAVPYEQYF. CDR3 bases: TGCGCCAGCAGCCCCCAGGCCGTCCCTTACGAGCAGTACTTC. The chain recombines TRBV4-1 with TRBJ2-7, with unresolved D. The length of the CDR3 is 14 residues. Germline assignment: CDR1 MGHRA and CDR2 YSYEKL. V dropped 4 bases and J dropped 4 bases, with 14 bases sitting between them.

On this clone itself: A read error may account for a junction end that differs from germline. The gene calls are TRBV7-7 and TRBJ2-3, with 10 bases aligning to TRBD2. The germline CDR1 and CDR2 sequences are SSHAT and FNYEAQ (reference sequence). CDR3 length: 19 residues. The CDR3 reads CASSLGDSGRILSTDTQYF. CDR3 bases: TGTGCTAGCAGCTTAGGTGATAGCGGGAGGATCCTTAGCACAGATACGCAGTATTTT.

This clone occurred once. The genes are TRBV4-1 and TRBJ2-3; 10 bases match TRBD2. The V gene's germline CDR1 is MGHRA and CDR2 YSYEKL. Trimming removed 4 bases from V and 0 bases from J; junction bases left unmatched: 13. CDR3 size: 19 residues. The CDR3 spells CASSRGGASGGLSTDTQYF. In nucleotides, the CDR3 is TGCGCCAGCAGCCGTGGGGGGGCTAGCGGGGGCCTTAGCACAGATACGCAGTATTTT.

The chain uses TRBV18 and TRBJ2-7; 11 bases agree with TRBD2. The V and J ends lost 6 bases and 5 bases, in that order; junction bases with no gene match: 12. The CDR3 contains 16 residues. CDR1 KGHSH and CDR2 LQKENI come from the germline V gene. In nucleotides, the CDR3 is TGTGCCAGCTCCCGCGGGGCTAGCGGGGGGTTCCACGAGCAGTACTTC. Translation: CASSRGASGGFHEQYF.

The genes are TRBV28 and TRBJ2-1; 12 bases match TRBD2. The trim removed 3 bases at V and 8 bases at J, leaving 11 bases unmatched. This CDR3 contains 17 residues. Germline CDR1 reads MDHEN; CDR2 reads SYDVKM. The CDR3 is CASSFSLAGGPGYEQFF. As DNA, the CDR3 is TGTGCCAGCAGTTTTTCACTAGCGGGGGGCCCGGGGTATGAGCAGTTCTTC. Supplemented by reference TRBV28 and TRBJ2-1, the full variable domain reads DVKVTQSSRYLVKRTGEKVFLECVQDMDHENMFWYRQDPGLGLRLIYFSYDVKMKEKGDIPEGYSVSREKKERFSLILESASTNQTSMYLCASSFSLAGGPGYEQFFGPGTRLTVL.

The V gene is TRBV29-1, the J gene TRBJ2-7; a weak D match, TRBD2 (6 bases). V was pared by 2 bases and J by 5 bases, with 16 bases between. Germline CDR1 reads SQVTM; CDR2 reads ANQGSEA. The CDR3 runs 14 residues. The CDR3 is CSVEIHSGTHEQYF. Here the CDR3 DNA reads TGCAGCGTTGAAATTCATTCAGGGACTCACGAGCAGTACTTC.

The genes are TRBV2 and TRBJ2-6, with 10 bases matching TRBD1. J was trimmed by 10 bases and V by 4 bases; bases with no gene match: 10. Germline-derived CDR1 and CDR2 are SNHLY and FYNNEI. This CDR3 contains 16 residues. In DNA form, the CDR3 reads TGTGCCAGCAGTGCGGGACAGGGGTCGAGCAGGAACGTCCTGACTTTC. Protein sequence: CASSAGQGSSRNVLTF.

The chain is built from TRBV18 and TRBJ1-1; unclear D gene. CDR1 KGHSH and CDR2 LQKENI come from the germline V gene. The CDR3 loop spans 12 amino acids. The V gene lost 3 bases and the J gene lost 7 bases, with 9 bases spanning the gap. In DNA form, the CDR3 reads TGTGCCAGCTCACCGGGCCAGGATGAAGCTTTCTTT. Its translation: CASSPGQDEAFF.

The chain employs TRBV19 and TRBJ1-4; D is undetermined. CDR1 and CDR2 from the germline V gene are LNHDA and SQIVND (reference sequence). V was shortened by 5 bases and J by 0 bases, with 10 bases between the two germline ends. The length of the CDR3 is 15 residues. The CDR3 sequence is CASSPSVATNEKLFF. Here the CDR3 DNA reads TGTGCCAGTAGTCCATCAGTTGCAACTAATGAAAAACTGTTTTTT.

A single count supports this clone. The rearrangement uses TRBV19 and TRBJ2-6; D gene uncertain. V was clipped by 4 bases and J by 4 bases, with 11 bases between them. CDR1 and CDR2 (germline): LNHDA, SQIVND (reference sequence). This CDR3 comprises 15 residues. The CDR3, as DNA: TGTGCCAGTAGTACGAGGTTTTCCGGGGCCAACGTCCTGACTTTC. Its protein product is CASSTRFSGANVLTF.

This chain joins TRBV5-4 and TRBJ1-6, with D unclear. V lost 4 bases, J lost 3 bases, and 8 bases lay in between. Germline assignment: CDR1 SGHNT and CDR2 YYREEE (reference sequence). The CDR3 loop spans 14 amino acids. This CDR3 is CASSGGRYNSPLHF. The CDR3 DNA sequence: TGTGCCAGCAGCGGTGGGCGCTATAATTCACCCCTCCACTTT. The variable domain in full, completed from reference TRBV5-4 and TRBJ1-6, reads ETGVTQSPTHLIKTRGQQVTLRCSSQSGHNTVSWYQQALGQGPQFIFQYYREEENGRGNFPPRFSGLQFPNYSSELNVNALELDDSALYLCASSGGRYNSPLHFGNGTRLTVT.

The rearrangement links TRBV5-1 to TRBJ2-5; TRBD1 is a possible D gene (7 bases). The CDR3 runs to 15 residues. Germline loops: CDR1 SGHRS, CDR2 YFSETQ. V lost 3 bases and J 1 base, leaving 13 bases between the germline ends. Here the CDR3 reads CASSSLQGGQETQYF. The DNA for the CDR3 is TGCGCCAGCAGCTCGCTTCAGGGGGGCCAAGAGACCCAGTACTTC.

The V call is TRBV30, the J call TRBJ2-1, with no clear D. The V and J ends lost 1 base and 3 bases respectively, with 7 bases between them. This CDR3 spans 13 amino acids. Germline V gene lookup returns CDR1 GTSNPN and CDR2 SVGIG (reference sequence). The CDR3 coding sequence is TGTGCCTGGAGTGCAGGAAACTACAATGAGCAGTTCTTC. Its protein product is CAWSAGNYNEQFF.

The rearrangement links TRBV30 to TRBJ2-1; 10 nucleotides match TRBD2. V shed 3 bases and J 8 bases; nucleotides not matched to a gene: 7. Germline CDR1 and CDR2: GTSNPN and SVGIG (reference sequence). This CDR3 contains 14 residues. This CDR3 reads CAWSDRTSGDEQFF. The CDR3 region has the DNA TGTGCCTGGAGCGACAGGACTAGCGGCGATGAGCAGTTCTTC.

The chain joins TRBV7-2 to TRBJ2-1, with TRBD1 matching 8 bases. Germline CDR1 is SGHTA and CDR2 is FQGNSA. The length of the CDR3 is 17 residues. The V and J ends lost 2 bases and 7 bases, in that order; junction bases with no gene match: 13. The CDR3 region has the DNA TGTGCCAGCAGCTTATTCTCAGGGGGCAACTCTGGGAATGAGCAGTTCTTC. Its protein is CASSLFSGGNSGNEQFF.

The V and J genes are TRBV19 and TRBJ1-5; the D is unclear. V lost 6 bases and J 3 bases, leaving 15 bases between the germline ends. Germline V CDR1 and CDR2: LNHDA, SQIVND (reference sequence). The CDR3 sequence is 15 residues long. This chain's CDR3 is CASRVKEAHNQPQHF. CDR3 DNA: TGTGCCAGTAGGGTAAAGGAAGCACACAATCAGCCCCAGCATTTT.

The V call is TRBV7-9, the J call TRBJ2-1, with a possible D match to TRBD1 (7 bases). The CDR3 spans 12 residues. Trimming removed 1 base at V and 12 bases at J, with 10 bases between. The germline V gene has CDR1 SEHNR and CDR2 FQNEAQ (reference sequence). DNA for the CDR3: TGTGCCAGCAGCTTAGGCCAGGGGGGGCAGTTCTTC. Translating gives CASSLGQGGQFF.

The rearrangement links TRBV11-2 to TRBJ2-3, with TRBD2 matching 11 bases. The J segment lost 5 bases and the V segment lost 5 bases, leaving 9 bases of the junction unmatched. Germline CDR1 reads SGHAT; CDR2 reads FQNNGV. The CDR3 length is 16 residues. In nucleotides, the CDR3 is TGTGCCAGCAGCCCTGGGACTAGCGGCGGGGGAGATACGCAGTATTTT. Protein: CASSPGTSGGGDTQYF.

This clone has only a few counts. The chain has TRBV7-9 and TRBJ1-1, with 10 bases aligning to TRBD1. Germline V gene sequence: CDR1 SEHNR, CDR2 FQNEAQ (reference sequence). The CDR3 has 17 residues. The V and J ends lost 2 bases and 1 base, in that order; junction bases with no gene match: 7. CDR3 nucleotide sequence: TGTGCCAGCAGCTTACATGGGACAGGGGCATCGAACACTGAAGCTTTCTTT. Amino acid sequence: CASSLHGTGASNTEAFF.

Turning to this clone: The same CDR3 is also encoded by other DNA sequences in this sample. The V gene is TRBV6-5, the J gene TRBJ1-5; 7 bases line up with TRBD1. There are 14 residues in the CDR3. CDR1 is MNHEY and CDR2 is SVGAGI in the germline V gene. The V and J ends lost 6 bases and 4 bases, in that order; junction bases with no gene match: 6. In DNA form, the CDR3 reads TGTGCCAGCAGCCCCGGGACAGTGAATCAGCCCCAGCATTTT. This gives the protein CASSPGTVNQPQHF.